This T cell receptor beta chain was recorded in a study of cytomegalovirus exposure and HLA in healthy donors. Study results and caveats: In a later analysis, fewer than 20,000 TCR beta sequences were associated with HLA alleles at 0.05 false discovery rate.

The PCR used 60 Vbeta and 13 Jbeta primers. Assay used: immunoSEQ multiplex PCR; TCRdb lists only in-frame clones, some missing. The sample has more than 90,000 clones, around 76% seen once. Germline assignment: CDR1 SQVTM and CDR2 ANQGSEA. The CDR3 covers 12 residues. V lost 5 bases, J lost 4 bases, and 10 bases lay in between. As regards this clone: Its antigen is as yet unknown.

The sequence derives from a man aged 45-65 years in good health and CMV-seropositive. The rearrangement links TRBV29-1 to TRBJ2-3; D is undetermined. The sample consisted of PBMCs. The CDR3 loop reads CSVSELADTQYF. CDR3 in DNA: TGCAGCGTTAGCGAGTTGGCAGATACGCAGTATTTT.